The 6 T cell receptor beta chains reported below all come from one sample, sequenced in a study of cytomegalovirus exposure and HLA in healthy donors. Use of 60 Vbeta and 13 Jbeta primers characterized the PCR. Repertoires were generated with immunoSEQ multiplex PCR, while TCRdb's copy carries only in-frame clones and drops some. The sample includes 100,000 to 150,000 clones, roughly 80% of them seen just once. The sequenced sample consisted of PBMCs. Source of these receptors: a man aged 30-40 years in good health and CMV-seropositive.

The DNA for the CDR3 is TGTGCCAGCTCACCAAGGACTAGCGGCGACAGATTACTCTCTGGGGCCAACGTCCTGACTTTC. Amino acid sequence: CASSPRTSGDRLLSGANVLTF. The chain combines TRBV18 with TRBJ2-6, with 10 bases matching TRBD2. Germline V gives CDR1 KGHSH, CDR2 LQKENI. The ends lost 2 bases at V and 0 bases at J; junction bases unmatched: 13. The CDR3 spans 21 residues.

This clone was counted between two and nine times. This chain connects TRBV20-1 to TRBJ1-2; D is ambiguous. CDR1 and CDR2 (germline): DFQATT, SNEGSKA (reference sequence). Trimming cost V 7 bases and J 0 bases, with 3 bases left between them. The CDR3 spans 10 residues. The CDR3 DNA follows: TGCAGTGTCGCTAACTATGGCTACACCTTC. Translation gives CSVANYGYTF.

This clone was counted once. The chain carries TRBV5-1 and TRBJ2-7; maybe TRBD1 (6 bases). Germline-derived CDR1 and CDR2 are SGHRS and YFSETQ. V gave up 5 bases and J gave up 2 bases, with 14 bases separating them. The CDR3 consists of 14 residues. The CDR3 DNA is TGCGCCAGCAGTACCGGGACAACGACCTACGAGCAGTACTTC. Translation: CASSTGTTTYEQYF.

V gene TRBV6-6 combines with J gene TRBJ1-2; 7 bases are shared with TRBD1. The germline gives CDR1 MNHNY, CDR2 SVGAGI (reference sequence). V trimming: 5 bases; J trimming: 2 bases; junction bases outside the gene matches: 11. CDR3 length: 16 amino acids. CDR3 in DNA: TGTGCCAGCAGTCGGCGGGACAGTAGGAAAAACTATGGCTACACCTTC. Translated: CASSRRDSRKNYGYTF.

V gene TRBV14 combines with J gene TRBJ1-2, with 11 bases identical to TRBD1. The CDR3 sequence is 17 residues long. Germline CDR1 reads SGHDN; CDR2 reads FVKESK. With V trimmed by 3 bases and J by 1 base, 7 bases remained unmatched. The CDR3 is CASSQPGQGGRNYGYTF. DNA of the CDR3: TGTGCCAGCAGCCAGCCGGGACAGGGGGGGCGTAACTATGGCTACACCTTC. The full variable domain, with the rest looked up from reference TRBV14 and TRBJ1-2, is EAGVTQFPSHSVIEKGQTVTLRCDPISGHDNLYWYRRVMGKEIKFLLHFVKESKQDESGMPNNRFLAERTGGTYSTLKVQPAELEDSGVYFCASSQPGQGGRNYGYTFGSGTRLTVV.

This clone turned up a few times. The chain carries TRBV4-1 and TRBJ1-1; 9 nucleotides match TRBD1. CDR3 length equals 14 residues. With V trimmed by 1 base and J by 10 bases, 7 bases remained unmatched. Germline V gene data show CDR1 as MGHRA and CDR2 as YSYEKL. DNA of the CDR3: TGCGCCAGCAGCCAAGGGTATTTGGACAGGGGAGCTTTCTTT. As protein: CASSQGYLDRGAFF.